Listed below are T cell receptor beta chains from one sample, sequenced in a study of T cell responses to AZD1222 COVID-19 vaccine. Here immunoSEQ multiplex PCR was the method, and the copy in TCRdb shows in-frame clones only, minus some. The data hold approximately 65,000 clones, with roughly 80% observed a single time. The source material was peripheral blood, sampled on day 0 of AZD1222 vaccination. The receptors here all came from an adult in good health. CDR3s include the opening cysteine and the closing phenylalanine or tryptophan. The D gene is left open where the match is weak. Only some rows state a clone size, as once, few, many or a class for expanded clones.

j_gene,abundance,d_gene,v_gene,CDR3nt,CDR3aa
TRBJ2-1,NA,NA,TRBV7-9,TGTGCCAGCAGCTTAGGTAACTACAATGAGCAGTTCTTC,CASSLGNYNEQFF
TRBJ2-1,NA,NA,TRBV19,TGTGCCAGTAGTTGGTTAGGGTTCGACAATGAGCAGTTCTTC,CASSWLGFDNEQFF
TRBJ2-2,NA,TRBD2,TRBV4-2,TGTGCCAGCAGCCAGTATGGGACTAGCTTAAACGGGGAGCTGTTTTTT,CASSQYGTSLNGELFF
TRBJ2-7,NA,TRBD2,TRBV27,TGTGCCAGCAGTTTCGCGGGGGTTTACGAGCAGTACTTC,CASSFAGVYEQYF
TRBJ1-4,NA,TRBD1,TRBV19,TGTGCCAGTAGGGACAGGGGGCTTGAAAAACTGTTTTTT,CASRDRGLEKLFF
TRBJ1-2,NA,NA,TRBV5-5,TGTGCCAGCAGCCTGAGTGCGGGGCAAGGCTACTATGGCTACACCTTC,CASSLSAGQGYYGYTF
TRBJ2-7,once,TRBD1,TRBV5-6,TGTGCCAGCAGCTATGGGACAGACTACGAGCAGTACTTC,CASSYGTDYEQYF
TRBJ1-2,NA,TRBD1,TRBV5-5,TGTGCCAGCAGCTCCGGGACAGGGAGCTATGGCTACACCTTC,CASSSGTGSYGYTF
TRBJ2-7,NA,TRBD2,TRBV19,TGTGCCAGTAGTTTCAGGACTAGCGGGGGACTAAGCTCCTACGAGCAGTACTTC,CASSFRTSGGLSSYEQYF
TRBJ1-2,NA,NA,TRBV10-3,TGTGCCACCGGTGGCGGGGATGGCTACACCTTC,CATGGGDGYTF
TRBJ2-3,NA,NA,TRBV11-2,TGTGCCAGCAGCTTAGAACCTAGCGCGACAGATACGCAGTATTTT,CASSLEPSATDTQYF
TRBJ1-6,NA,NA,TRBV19,TGTGCCAGTAGTATAGTCGCAGGGGAGAACTATAAGGGATCACCCCTCCACTTT,CASSIVAGENYKGSPLHF
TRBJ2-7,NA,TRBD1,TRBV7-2,TGTGCCAGCAGCCAGGGACAGACTTACGAGCAGTACTTC,CASSQGQTYEQYF
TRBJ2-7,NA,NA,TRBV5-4,TGTGCCAGCAGCCGACGGGGGACAACCTACGAGCAGTACTTC,CASSRRGTTYEQYF
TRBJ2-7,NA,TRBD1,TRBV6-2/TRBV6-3,TGTGCCAGCAGTTACTCTTTAGGACCGGGACAGGACTCCTACGAGCAGTACTTC,CASSYSLGPGQDSYEQYF
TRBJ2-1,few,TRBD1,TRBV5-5,TGTGCCAGCATACAACTCGGGACAGTTCAAGGGGAGCAGTTCTTC,CASIQLGTVQGEQFF
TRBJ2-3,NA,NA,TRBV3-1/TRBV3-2,TGTGCCAGCAGCCAAAGGAACAACGCGGATACGCAGTATTTT,CASSQRNNADTQYF
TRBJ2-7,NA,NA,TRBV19,TGTGCCAGTAGAGAGGGGAGCTCCTACGAGCAGTACTTC,CASREGSSYEQYF
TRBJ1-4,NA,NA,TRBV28,TGTGCCAGCAGTAGCCAGGCAACTAATGAAAAACTGTTTTTT,CASSSQATNEKLFF
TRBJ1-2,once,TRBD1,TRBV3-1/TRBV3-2,TGTGCCAGCAGCCGCAGGGGGAGGGATGGCTACACCTTC,CASSRRGRDGYTF
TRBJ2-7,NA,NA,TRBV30,TGTGCCTGGAGTGTGGCTGGGGACGAGCAGTACTTC,CAWSVAGDEQYF
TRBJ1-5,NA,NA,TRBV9,TGTGCCAGCAGCGTTGATGCTGGTCAGCCCCAGCATTTT,CASSVDAGQPQHF
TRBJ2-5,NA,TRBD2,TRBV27,TGTGCCAGCAGCCCTAGCGGGGGGGACGAAGAGACCCAGTACTTC,CASSPSGGDEETQYF
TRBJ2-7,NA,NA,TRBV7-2,TGTGCCAGCAGCCGCCGGGGGCGGTATTCGTCCTACGAGCAGTACTTC,CASSRRGRYSSYEQYF
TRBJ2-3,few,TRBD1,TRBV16,TGTGCCAGCAGCCAAAGGACAGGGGGCACAGATACGCAGTATTTT,CASSQRTGGTDTQYF
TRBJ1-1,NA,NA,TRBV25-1,TGTGCCAGCAGGACACCAACTGAAGCTTTCTTT,CASRTPTEAFF
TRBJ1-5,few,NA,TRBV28,TGTGCCAGCACCGACAGAGCCAATAGCAATCAGCCCCAGCATTTT,CASTDRANSNQPQHF
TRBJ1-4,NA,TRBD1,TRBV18,TGTGCCAGCTCACCTCGGACAGGGGGGAATGAAAAACTGTTTTTT,CASSPRTGGNEKLFF
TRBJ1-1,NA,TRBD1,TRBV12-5,TGTGCTAGTGGTTTGGGGACAGGGTACACTGAAGCTTTCTTT,CASGLGTGYTEAFF
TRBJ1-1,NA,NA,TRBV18,TGTGCCAGCTCACTCCGGACGCCCGTGAACACTGAAGCTTTCTTT,CASSLRTPVNTEAFF
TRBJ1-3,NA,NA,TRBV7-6,TGTGCCAGCAGCCAAGTTGGGGGGGGATCTGGAAACACCATATATTTT,CASSQVGGGSGNTIYF
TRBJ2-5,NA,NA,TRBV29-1,TGCAGCGTTAGGAGGGGAGGGGGCCCACAAGAGACCCAGTACTTC,CSVRRGGGPQETQYF